This T cell receptor (beta chain) stems from a study of tumor and adjacent non-tumor tissue in lung cancer. Study in general: Aged about 31 to 85 years, patients included roughly ten men and 4 to 6 women with stage I to III disease.

The CDR3 is made up of 13 amino acids. Points on this clonotype: The antigen remains undetermined. The junction does not match germline at one end; this may be a read error.

The template was RNA from unsorted bulk tissue. The library came from three nested PCR rounds adapted from ARM-PCR protocols. TCRdb independently ran MiXCR on the multiplex PCR reads; one entry per CDR3 protein. The table has approximately 86,000 distinct CDR3 sequences, over 55% seen once; the top ten hold 8.5% to 10%. Study-wide results and limits: In normal lung, the top 100 clones were significantly more dominant than in tumor.

The source is a middle-aged woman with non-small cell lung cancer. The chain has TRBV12-3 or TRBV12-4 and TRBJ2-7; D is ambiguous. What was sequenced was lung tumor tissue. This chain's CDR3 is CASSLTDSYKQYF. Here the CDR3 DNA reads TGTGCCAGCAGTTTAACTGATTCGTACAAGCAGTATTTC.